What follows describes a single TCR beta chain. The antigen is unknown. J was trimmed by 5 bases and V by 7 bases; bases with no gene match: 6. In germline, CDR1 is MDHEN, CDR2 SYDVKM. The CDR3 extends over 13 amino acids. This entry is derived from a study of cytomegalovirus exposure and HLA in healthy donors. General study results and limits: TRBV6-2, TRBV6-3 and some other V segments were excluded as indistinguishable.

The primer mix had 60 Vbeta and 13 Jbeta primers. The method was immunoSEQ multiplex PCR; TCRdb's version includes in-frame clones alone and lacks a portion of them. The table shows hundreds of thousands of clones, with around 80% occurring only once. The sequenced sample was PBMCs. The chain carries TRBV28 and TRBJ1-2; 8 nucleotides align to TRBD1. The TCR originated in a woman aged 60 to 75 in good health and CMV-seropositive. The CDR3 sequence is CASTRDRQYGYTF. CDR3 DNA: TGTGCCAGCACCCGGGACAGGCAATATGGCTACACCTTC.